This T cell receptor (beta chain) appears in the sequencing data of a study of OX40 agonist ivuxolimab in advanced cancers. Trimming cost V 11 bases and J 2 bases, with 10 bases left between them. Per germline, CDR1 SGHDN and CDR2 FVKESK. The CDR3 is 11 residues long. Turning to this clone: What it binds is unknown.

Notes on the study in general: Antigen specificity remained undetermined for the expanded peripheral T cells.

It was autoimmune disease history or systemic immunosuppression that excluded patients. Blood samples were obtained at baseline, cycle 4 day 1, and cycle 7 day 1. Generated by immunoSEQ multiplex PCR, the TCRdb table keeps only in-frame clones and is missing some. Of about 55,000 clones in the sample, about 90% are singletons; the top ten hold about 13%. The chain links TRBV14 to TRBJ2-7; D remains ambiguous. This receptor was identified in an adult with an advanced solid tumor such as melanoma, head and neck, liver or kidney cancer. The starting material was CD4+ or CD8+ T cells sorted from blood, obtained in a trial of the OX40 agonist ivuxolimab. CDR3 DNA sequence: TGTGCCTCCGGGCCGACCTACGAGCAGTACTTC. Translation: CASGPTYEQYF.